This entry lists 24 T cell receptor beta chains sequenced from one sample in a study of cytomegalovirus exposure and HLA in healthy donors. Primers for the PCR totalled 60 Vbeta and 13 Jbeta. Sequencing was performed with immunoSEQ multiplex PCR; in TCRdb, only in-frame clones are kept and a portion is missing. The sample shows 120,000 to 150,000 clones, approximately 71% of them seen only once. The sequencing input was PBMCs. The receptors here all came from a woman in her forties or fifties in good health and CMV-seronegative.

This chain connects TRBV6-1 to TRBJ2-3; 8 bases map to TRBD2. The CDR3 runs 14 residues. CDR1 and CDR2 (germline): MNHNS, SASEGT. Trimming removed 7 bases from V and 3 bases from J; junction bases left unmatched: 6. This CDR3 is CASTRRGETDTQYF. As DNA, the CDR3 is TGTGCCAGCACGCGGCGGGGGGAGACAGATACGCAGTATTTT.

A single count supports this clone. The chain has TRBV11-2 and TRBJ2-2; no clear D gene. The germline V and J ends were trimmed by 5 bases and 4 bases, with 8 bases remaining between them. The CDR3 extends over 13 amino acids. Germline V lookup: CDR1 SGHAT, CDR2 FQNNGV. The CDR3 DNA reads as TGTGCCAGCAGCCCACTTGTCACCGGGGAGCTGTTTTTT. Protein product: CASSPLVTGELFF.

The chain combines TRBV6-6 with TRBJ2-5; 8 bases are shared with TRBD2. V lost 2 bases and J lost 2; bases outside the gene matches: 4. The CDR3 consists of 15 residues. Germline CDR1 reads MNHNY; CDR2 reads SVGAGI (reference sequence). The CDR3 DNA reads TGTGCCAGCAGTTACCCGGGGGGGGAACAAGAGACCCAGTACTTC. This encodes CASSYPGGEQETQYF.

J is TRBJ1-1 and V is TRBV28; no reliable D call. The CDR3 length is 13 residues. The ends were cut back, 5 bases at V and 5 bases at J, with 12 bases in the middle. Germline CDR1 MDHEN, CDR2 SYDVKM. DNA of the CDR3: TGTGCCAGCAGTCAGACCTCGGGGACTGAAGCTTTCTTT. This sequence encodes CASSQTSGTEAFF.

This clone was seen only once. The chain joins TRBV5-6 to TRBJ1-6; 8 bases line up with TRBD1. Germline CDR1 SGHDT, CDR2 YYEEEE. With V trimmed by 4 bases and J by 7 bases, 4 bases remained unmatched. This CDR3 spans 14 amino acids. The CDR3 reads CASSPDRDNSPLHF. DNA for the CDR3: TGTGCCAGCAGCCCGGACAGGGACAATTCACCCCTCCACTTT.

V and J are TRBV5-6 and TRBJ2-1; TRBD2 aligns across 14 bases. Germline values: CDR1 SGHDT, CDR2 YYEEEE. After removal of 3 bases from V and 3 bases from J, the junction contained 5 bases not matched to a gene. CDR3 size: 17 residues. The CDR3 DNA reads as TGTGCCAGCAGCTACGGACTAGCGGGGGGTCTCTACAATGAGCAGTTCTTC. Translated: CASSYGLAGGLYNEQFF.

The V and J genes are TRBV9 and TRBJ1-5, with D maybe TRBD1 (5 bases). The CDR3 is 13 residues long. Between the trimmed V and J ends, which lost 0 bases and 11 bases, there was a span of 12 bases. Germline CDR1 and CDR2: SGDLS and YYNGEE. The CDR3 loop reads CASSVGEGDAQHF. The CDR3 DNA follows: TGTGCCAGCAGCGTAGGAGAAGGGGATGCCCAGCATTTT.

A few counts support this clone. The chain employs TRBV7-9 and TRBJ1-4; no clear D. The CDR3 has 16 amino acids. Trimming left V 0 bases short and J 8 bases short, with 16 bases between. Germline V CDR1 and CDR2: SEHNR, FQNEAQ (reference sequence). The CDR3 loop is CASSLAGGRDREKLFF. In nucleotides, the CDR3 is TGTGCCAGCAGCTTAGCGGGAGGCCGAGATCGCGAAAAACTGTTTTTT.

This clone came up a few times. The chain carries TRBV5-6 and TRBJ2-5, with TRBD1 matching 9 bases. The CDR3 contains 14 residues. Germline V CDR1 and CDR2: SGHDT, YYEEEE. Losses at the gene ends were 4 bases for V and 4 bases for J; bases not matched to a gene: 5. The CDR3 sequence is CASSIQGAGETQYF. The CDR3 nucleotides are TGTGCCAGCAGCATACAGGGGGCTGGAGAGACCCAGTACTTC.

V and J are TRBV2 and TRBJ1-1; perhaps TRBD1 as D (5 bases). The germline CDR1 and CDR2 sequences are SNHLY and FYNNEI. The length of the CDR3 is 14 residues. The V gene lost 2 bases and the J gene lost 5 bases, with 12 bases spanning the gap. For the CDR3, the DNA is TGTGCCAGCAGTGAACAGGGCCCAGGGACTGAAGCTTTCTTT. It codes for CASSEQGPGTEAFF.

CDR3 coding DNA: TGTGCCAGCAGCTTGGCACAGGGGGCGTCGACCTTAGCCAAAAACATTCAGTACTTC. Translating it yields CASSLAQGASTLAKNIQYF. The chain carries TRBV5-4 and TRBJ2-4; 9 bases agree with TRBD1. The germline CDR1 and CDR2 sequences are SGHNT and YYREEE (reference sequence). The ends lost 0 bases at V and 0 bases at J; junction bases unmatched: 10. The CDR3 loop spans 19 amino acids. The whole variable domain, remainder taken from reference TRBV5-4 and TRBJ2-4, is ETGVTQSPTHLIKTRGQQVTLRCSSQSGHNTVSWYQQALGQGPQFIFQYYREEENGRGNFPPRFSGLQFPNYSSELNVNALELDDSALYLCASSLAQGASTLAKNIQYFGAGTRLSVL.

This clone turned up a few times. The CDR3 DNA reads as TGCGCCAGCAGCTTTAGCGGGGGTGAAGCCAAAAACATTCAGTACTTC. Its protein is CASSFSGGEAKNIQYF. This sequence joins TRBV5-1 and TRBJ2-4, with TRBD2 identical over 9 bases. Germline V lookup: CDR1 SGHRS, CDR2 YFSETQ. The CDR3 has 16 amino acids. V was clipped by 2 bases and J by 0 bases; unmatched bases: 3.

The J gene is TRBJ1-1, the V gene TRBV25-1; D unresolved. CDR1 is MGHDK and CDR2 is SYGVNS in the germline V gene. CDR3 size: 15 residues. Trimming took off 0 bases at V and 0 bases at J, with 8 bases between the two ends. The CDR3 region has the DNA TGTGCCAGCAGTGAATACGGAGGGATGAACACTGAAGCTTTCTTT. The encoded protein is CASSEYGGMNTEAFF.

The chain carries TRBV11-3 and TRBJ2-5, with 9 bases aligning to TRBD1. Germline-derived CDR1 and CDR2 are SGHNT and YENEEA. This CDR3 is built from 14 residues. The V segment lost 4 bases and the J segment 3 bases; nucleotides outside the gene matches: 3. In DNA, the CDR3 is TGTGCCAGCAGCTCTAGACAGGGGGAAGAGACCCAGTACTTC. Its protein is CASSSRQGEETQYF.

The rearrangement joins TRBV5-5 to TRBJ1-1; maybe TRBD1 (6 bases). This CDR3 is 14 amino acids long. Germline CDR1 reads SGHKS; CDR2 reads YYEKEE (reference sequence). V gave up 2 bases and J gave up 0 bases, with 8 bases separating them. CDR3 protein: CASSLDRLNTEAFF. The CDR3 nucleotides read TGTGCCAGCAGCTTAGACAGGCTGAACACTGAAGCTTTCTTT.

The CDR3 sequence: CASSADRGHDIQYF. The CDR3 bases are TGCGCCAGCAGTGCGGACAGGGGCCATGACATTCAGTACTTC. The chain recombines TRBV10-2 with TRBJ2-4, with 9 bases fitting TRBD1. In germline, CDR1 is WSHSY, CDR2 SAAADI. The CDR3 is 14 amino acids. Trimming took 4 bases from V and 8 from J; bases not matched to a gene: 6.

The J gene is TRBJ1-2, the V gene TRBV10-3; D might be TRBD1 (6 bases). In germline, CDR1 is ENHRY, CDR2 SYGVKD. The CDR3 contains 13 residues. V was cut by 4 bases and J by 1 base, with 7 bases left in between. The CDR3 sequence is CAISGTVNYGYTF. The CDR3 region has the DNA TGTGCCATCAGTGGGACAGTTAACTATGGCTACACCTTC.

The chain couples TRBV4-1 to TRBJ2-2, with TRBD1 matching 8 bases. Germline lookup yields CDR1 MGHRA and CDR2 YSYEKL. With 5 bases clipped from V and 8 bases from J, the junction kept 4 bases outside the gene matches. The CDR3 sequence is 13 residues long. The CDR3 nucleotides are TGCGCCAGCAGCTACAGGGGGTCAGGGGAGCTGTTTTTT. It yields the protein CASSYRGSGELFF.

Only one count was recorded for this clone. The gene calls are TRBV25-1 and TRBJ1-4; the match to TRBD1 covers 7 bases. Per germline, CDR1 MGHDK and CDR2 SYGVNS. V lost 5 bases to trimming and J lost 0 bases; unmatched junction nucleotides: 6. The CDR3 loop spans 16 amino acids. DNA of the CDR3: TGTGCCAGCAGTTCGCAGGGGGTTGCAACTAATGAAAAACTGTTTTTT. Amino acids: CASSSQGVATNEKLFF.

This chain joins TRBV5-5 and TRBJ1-5; D is undetermined. Germline assignment: CDR1 SGHKS and CDR2 YYEKEE (reference sequence). This CDR3 region has 15 residues. V lost 1 base to trimming and J lost 2 bases, with 10 bases between them. CDR3 nucleotide sequence: TGTGCCAGCAGCTTGAATCCGGAGGGCAATCAGCCCCAGCATTTT. It yields the protein CASSLNPEGNQPQHF. Looking up the rest from reference TRBV5-5 and TRBJ1-5 gives the full variable domain: DAGVTQSPTHLIKTRGQQVTLRCSPISGHKSVSWYQQVLGQGPQFIFQYYEKEERGRGNFPDRFSARQFPNYSSELNVNALLLGDSALYLCASSLNPEGNQPQHFGDGTRLSIL.

Comment on this clone: The sample holds other DNA sequences that translate to the same CDR3. The J gene is TRBJ1-6, the V gene TRBV25-1; D is unresolved. The V and J ends lost 7 bases and 6 bases respectively, with 7 bases between them. CDR1 and CDR2 (germline): MGHDK, SYGVNS. CDR3 length: 12 residues. The CDR3 loop reads CASTGLNSPLHF. In DNA, the CDR3 is TGTGCCAGCACAGGACTTAATTCACCCCTCCACTTT.

The chain couples TRBV30 to TRBJ1-2; D not certain. CDR1 is GTSNPN, CDR2 SVGIG, per germline (reference sequence). Trimming removed 3 bases at V and 6 bases at J, with 14 bases between. The CDR3 runs 13 residues. The CDR3 DNA follows: TGTGCCTGGAGGGGCTTTAGTTCGAATGGCTACACCTTC. It codes for CAWRGFSSNGYTF.

The chain combines TRBV7-9 with TRBJ2-5; D gene uncertain. The V gene lost 1 base and the J gene lost 5 bases, with 11 bases spanning the gap. Germline V gives CDR1 SEHNR, CDR2 FQNEAQ (reference sequence). The CDR3 sequence is 14 residues long. CDR3 region: CASSLDLGWETQYF. Written as DNA, the CDR3 is TGTGCCAGCAGCTTAGACCTCGGGTGGGAGACCCAGTACTTC.

This chain links TRBV10-3 with TRBJ1-6; 9 bases match TRBD1. V lost 3 bases to trimming and J lost 7 bases; unmatched junction nucleotides: 19. The CDR3 length is 20 residues. Germline V gene sequence: CDR1 ENHRY, CDR2 SYGVKD. The CDR3 loop reads CAISETFGTGNIFGNSPLHF. As DNA, the CDR3 is TGTGCCATCAGTGAAACTTTCGGGACAGGGAACATTTTCGGGAATTCACCCCTCCACTTT.